These T cell receptor beta chains were read from a single sample in a study of T-cell reconstitution after alpha-beta-depleted transplantation in children. One entry per CDR3 protein results from TCRdb running MiXCR on the PCR reads. This sample carries some 350,000 distinct CDR3 sequences, 15% to 20% of them seen once, and the ten largest clones take about 41%. Source: PBMCs, mostly from graft donor cells, taken 360 days after TCRalphabeta/CD19-depleted stem cell transplant. Receptors were obtained from a male patient under 10 years old who had a stem cell transplant for acute lymphoblastic leukemia, so the T cells may come from the graft donor. CDR3s include the opening cysteine and the closing phenylalanine or tryptophan. A D gene is named only where the DNA matches it firmly. Size is stated for part of the rows, as once, few or many counts, or as a class when the clone is expanded.

v_gene: TRBV24-1
d_gene: TRBD1
j_gene: TRBJ1-5
abundance: many
CDR3nt: TGTGCCACCAGTGACTCCAGACAGGGAGGCAATCAGCCCCAGCATTTT
CDR3aa: CATSDSRQGGNQPQHF

v_gene: TRBV5-6
d_gene: -
j_gene: TRBJ2-2
abundance: few
CDR3nt: TGTGCCAGCAGCTTGGAGCCTGGCGGGGAGCTGTTTTTT
CDR3aa: CASSLEPGGELFF

v_gene: TRBV5-1
d_gene: TRBD1
j_gene: TRBJ1-6
abundance: many
CDR3nt: TGCGCCAGCAGAGGACAGGATAATTCACCCCTCCACTTT
CDR3aa: CASRGQDNSPLHF

v_gene: TRBV20-1
d_gene: -
j_gene: TRBJ2-7
abundance: -
CDR3nt: TGCAGTGCTAGAGATATTAAGCCTTCCGATGCCTACGAGCAGTACTTC
CDR3aa: CSARDIKPSDAYEQYF

v_gene: TRBV7-9
d_gene: TRBD2
j_gene: TRBJ2-1
abundance: -
CDR3nt: TGTGCCAGCAGCCATCCCCTAGCGGCCTCCTACAATGAGCAGTTCTTC
CDR3aa: CASSHPLAASYNEQFF

v_gene: TRBV5-6
d_gene: -
j_gene: TRBJ1-1
abundance: few
CDR3nt: TGTGCCAGCAGCTTGGCAAGTTCCTTGGAAGCTTTCTTT
CDR3aa: CASSLASSLEAFF

v_gene: TRBV18
d_gene: -
j_gene: TRBJ2-7
abundance: few
CDR3nt: TGTGCCAGCTCACCGGTATCAGGGTTCTCCTACGAGCAGTACTTC
CDR3aa: CASSPVSGFSYEQYF

v_gene: TRBV3-1
d_gene: -
j_gene: TRBJ1-6
abundance: few
CDR3nt: TGTGCCAGCAGCCATGACGGGAGTGGATCACCCCTCCACTTT
CDR3aa: CASSHDGSGSPLHF

v_gene: TRBV4-3
d_gene: TRBD2
j_gene: TRBJ2-1
abundance: many
CDR3nt: TGCGCCAGCAGCCAAACTAGCGGGAGGGTCAATGAGCAGTTCTTC
CDR3aa: CASSQTSGRVNEQFF

v_gene: TRBV19
d_gene: TRBD2
j_gene: TRBJ2-1
abundance: -
CDR3nt: TGTGCCAGTAGTATCTTGGGTGGTCTAGCGGGAGGTTATGAGCAGTTCTTC
CDR3aa: CASSILGGLAGGYEQFF

v_gene: TRBV20-1
d_gene: TRBD1
j_gene: TRBJ2-5
abundance: few
CDR3nt: TGCAGTGCCCCGGTAGGGGGCCAGGAGACCCAGTACTTC
CDR3aa: CSAPVGGQETQYF

v_gene: TRBV20-1
d_gene: -
j_gene: TRBJ1-4
abundance: many
CDR3nt: TGCAGTGCTAGAGATCCAACAGGAAAAAATGAAAAACTGTTTTTT
CDR3aa: CSARDPTGKNEKLFF

v_gene: TRBV20-1
d_gene: TRBD1
j_gene: TRBJ1-1
abundance: -
CDR3nt: TGCAGTGCTCAACAGGGGTTGCGATTTATGAACACTGAAGCTTTCTTT
CDR3aa: CSAQQGLRFMNTEAFF

v_gene: TRBV20-1
d_gene: -
j_gene: TRBJ2-1
abundance: once
CDR3nt: TGCTGTGCTAGCTTCGGGACACCTCTAGCGGTCTACAATGAGCAGTTCTTC
CDR3aa: CCASFGTPLAVYNEQFF

v_gene: TRBV29-1
d_gene: TRBD1
j_gene: TRBJ1-1
abundance: -
CDR3nt: TGCAGCGTTGATCCCGGGACAGGGAGGGATTTCTTT
CDR3aa: CSVDPGTGRDFF

v_gene: TRBV6-1
d_gene: -
j_gene: TRBJ2-1
abundance: few
CDR3nt: TGTGCCACCATCCGGTATCCTAGCTCCTACAATGAGCAGTTCTTC
CDR3aa: CATIRYPSSYNEQFF

v_gene: TRBV10-3
d_gene: -
j_gene: TRBJ2-2
abundance: -
CDR3nt: TGTGCCATCAGTTTATTTCTACTAGCCCCTAAGAACACCGGGGAGCTGTTTTTT
CDR3aa: CAISLFLLAPKNTGELFF

v_gene: TRBV6-5
d_gene: -
j_gene: TRBJ1-1
abundance: many
CDR3nt: TGTGCCAGCAGTTACTCGGGGTGGGGACTCACTGAAGCTTTCTTT
CDR3aa: CASSYSGWGLTEAFF

v_gene: TRBV12-3/TRBV12-4
d_gene: TRBD2
j_gene: TRBJ2-2
abundance: few
CDR3nt: TGTGCCAGCAGTTTTGCGCGGGAGGGCACCGGGGAGCTGTTTTTT
CDR3aa: CASSFAREGTGELFF

v_gene: TRBV18
d_gene: -
j_gene: TRBJ2-7
abundance: few
CDR3nt: TGTGCCAGCTCACCATTCCTAGCTGGGGAATACGAGCAGTACTTC
CDR3aa: CASSPFLAGEYEQYF

v_gene: TRBV7-2
d_gene: -
j_gene: TRBJ1-2
abundance: few
CDR3nt: TGTGCCAGCAGTCCAGGACCGTCAGAGGGTGGCTACACCTTC
CDR3aa: CASSPGPSEGGYTF

v_gene: TRBV7-3
d_gene: -
j_gene: TRBJ2-1
abundance: -
CDR3nt: TGTGCCAGCAGCCCCACAAGGGGGGGGAATGAGCAGTTCTTC
CDR3aa: CASSPTRGGNEQFF

v_gene: TRBV4-1
d_gene: -
j_gene: TRBJ1-5
abundance: few
CDR3nt: TGCGCCAGCAGCCAATCTTACACAGGGAACCTAGCCGGTCAGCCCCAGCATTTT
CDR3aa: CASSQSYTGNLAGQPQHF

v_gene: TRBV12-3/TRBV12-4
d_gene: TRBD2
j_gene: TRBJ2-3
abundance: many
CDR3nt: TGTGCCAGCAAAGCGGGGCCGAACACAGATACGCAGTATTTT
CDR3aa: CASKAGPNTDTQYF

v_gene: TRBV4-1
d_gene: -
j_gene: TRBJ2-7
abundance: -
CDR3nt: TGCGCCAGCAGCCAAGGGATCCAACGCACCTACGAGCAGTACTTC
CDR3aa: CASSQGIQRTYEQYF

v_gene: TRBV29-1
d_gene: TRBD2
j_gene: TRBJ2-1
abundance: -
CDR3nt: TGCAGCGTTGAAGAGGCGCGGCTAGCGGGAGGTAATGAGCAGTTCTTC
CDR3aa: CSVEEARLAGGNEQFF

v_gene: TRBV4-1
d_gene: TRBD2
j_gene: TRBJ2-1
abundance: -
CDR3nt: TGCGCCAGCAGCCAAGAAGCGCCTAGCGGGAGGGCCCAGGCCTCCTACAATGAGCAGTTCTTC
CDR3aa: CASSQEAPSGRAQASYNEQFF

v_gene: TRBV9
d_gene: -
j_gene: TRBJ2-1
abundance: -
CDR3nt: TGTGCCAGCAGCGTAGGAGCACAGCTAAACAATGAGCAGTTCTTC
CDR3aa: CASSVGAQLNNEQFF

v_gene: TRBV12-3/TRBV12-4
d_gene: -
j_gene: TRBJ1-2
abundance: many
CDR3nt: TGTGCCAGCAGTTTCGGACGGAACTATGGCTACACCTTC
CDR3aa: CASSFGRNYGYTF

v_gene: TRBV5-1
d_gene: -
j_gene: TRBJ1-2
abundance: -
CDR3nt: TGCGCCAGCAGCTCCGACAGTCGTGACTACACCTTC
CDR3aa: CASSSDSRDYTF

v_gene: TRBV6-5
d_gene: -
j_gene: TRBJ1-5
abundance: -
CDR3nt: TGTGCCAGCAGTTACTCCCCCAACGACAGAACCTATAGCAATCAGCCCCAGCATTTT
CDR3aa: CASSYSPNDRTYSNQPQHF

v_gene: TRBV27
d_gene: -
j_gene: TRBJ2-1
abundance: many
CDR3nt: TGTGCCAGCAGTTCCCCCCACTTGGGGGCCAATGAGCAGTTCTTC
CDR3aa: CASSSPHLGANEQFF

v_gene: TRBV5-1
d_gene: TRBD2
j_gene: TRBJ2-3
abundance: -
CDR3nt: TGCGCCAGCAGCGCTGGGACTAGCGGGGGTCAGGTGGATACGCAGTATTTT
CDR3aa: CASSAGTSGGQVDTQYF

v_gene: TRBV20-1
d_gene: -
j_gene: TRBJ1-5
abundance: -
CDR3nt: TGCAGTGCTAGAGATTCCCAGAGCAATCAGCCCCAGCATTTT
CDR3aa: CSARDSQSNQPQHF

v_gene: TRBV6-1
d_gene: -
j_gene: TRBJ2-6
abundance: -
CDR3nt: TGTGCCAGCAGCCGAGGCTCCTTGGGGGCCAACGTCCTGACTTTC
CDR3aa: CASSRGSLGANVLTF

v_gene: TRBV6-1
d_gene: -
j_gene: TRBJ2-2
abundance: few
CDR3nt: TGTGCCAGCGGGCTCCTAAACACCGGGGAGCTGTTTTTT
CDR3aa: CASGLLNTGELFF

v_gene: TRBV5-5
d_gene: TRBD1
j_gene: TRBJ2-7
abundance: -
CDR3nt: TGTGCCAGCAGCTTGGTAAGGACAGGGGTTTCCTACGAGCAGTACTTC
CDR3aa: CASSLVRTGVSYEQYF

v_gene: TRBV10-3
d_gene: -
j_gene: TRBJ1-1
abundance: -
CDR3nt: TGTGCCATCAGTGAGTCCCCTCGGGGGGGAAACACTGAAGCTTTCTTT
CDR3aa: CAISESPRGGNTEAFF

v_gene: TRBV9
d_gene: -
j_gene: TRBJ2-3
abundance: -
CDR3nt: TGTGCCAGCAGCGTAGATGGGGAAATCCCAGATACGCAGTATTTT
CDR3aa: CASSVDGEIPDTQYF

v_gene: TRBV21-1
d_gene: -
j_gene: TRBJ1-2
abundance: -
CDR3nt: TGTGCCAGTTGTGTGAGAGTTCTGTGTTTC
CDR3aa: CASCVRVLCF

v_gene: TRBV4-1
d_gene: TRBD2
j_gene: TRBJ2-7
abundance: few
CDR3nt: TGCGCCAGCAGCCAAGGATTCAGCGGGGGCTACGAGCAGTACTTC
CDR3aa: CASSQGFSGGYEQYF

v_gene: TRBV13
d_gene: TRBD1
j_gene: TRBJ2-7
abundance: -
CDR3nt: TGTGCCAGCAGCTACGGAACAGGGGAGTCGTACTTC
CDR3aa: CASSYGTGESYF

v_gene: TRBV28
d_gene: -
j_gene: TRBJ1-2
abundance: few
CDR3nt: TGTGCCAGCAGCTTGGGGACCTGGGCTAGCTATGGCTACACCTTC
CDR3aa: CASSLGTWASYGYTF

v_gene: TRBV29-1
d_gene: TRBD1
j_gene: TRBJ2-7
abundance: few
CDR3nt: TGCAGCGTTGAGCCCGGGACAGGGACCTACGAGCAGTACTTC
CDR3aa: CSVEPGTGTYEQYF

v_gene: TRBV7-2
d_gene: -
j_gene: TRBJ2-5
abundance: -
CDR3nt: TGTGCCAGCAGCTTGGGGCAGGATCAAGAGACCCAGTACTTC
CDR3aa: CASSLGQDQETQYF

v_gene: TRBV25-1
d_gene: -
j_gene: TRBJ1-5
abundance: few
CDR3nt: TGTGCCAGCAGTGGGGTGGGACGTCTGGATAATCAGCCCCAGCATTTT
CDR3aa: CASSGVGRLDNQPQHF

v_gene: TRBV29-1
d_gene: TRBD1
j_gene: TRBJ1-2
abundance: few
CDR3nt: TGCAGCGTTGAAAGTCGTACAGGGGAGTGGTCTGGCTACACCTTC
CDR3aa: CSVESRTGEWSGYTF

v_gene: TRBV6-4
d_gene: -
j_gene: TRBJ1-1
abundance: -
CDR3nt: TGTGCCAGCAGTGTCCCCCCGGGGGCAGGCACTGAAGCTTTCTTT
CDR3aa: CASSVPPGAGTEAFF

v_gene: TRBV11-2
d_gene: -
j_gene: TRBJ2-1
abundance: -
CDR3nt: TGTGCCAGCAGCTTAGACTCAGGCCCTAGCTCCTACAATGAGCAGTTCTTC
CDR3aa: CASSLDSGPSSYNEQFF

v_gene: TRBV4-2
d_gene: -
j_gene: TRBJ2-5
abundance: -
CDR3nt: TGTGCCAGCAGCCAAGCTCTCCAGGGGGGGGGCGGCCACCAAGAGACCCAGTACTTC
CDR3aa: CASSQALQGGGGHQETQYF

v_gene: TRBV2
d_gene: -
j_gene: TRBJ2-5
abundance: many
CDR3nt: TGTGCCAGCAGGGTGCGGCAAGAGACCCAGTACTTC
CDR3aa: CASRVRQETQYF

v_gene: TRBV6-1
d_gene: -
j_gene: TRBJ1-6
abundance: -
CDR3nt: TGTGCCTCCCAGATTAGCTCCTATAATTCACCCCTCCACTTT
CDR3aa: CASQISSYNSPLHF

v_gene: TRBV10-1
d_gene: -
j_gene: TRBJ2-3
abundance: few
CDR3nt: TGCGCCAGCAGTGAGGACGCCCTCAGCACAGATACGCAGTATTTT
CDR3aa: CASSEDALSTDTQYF